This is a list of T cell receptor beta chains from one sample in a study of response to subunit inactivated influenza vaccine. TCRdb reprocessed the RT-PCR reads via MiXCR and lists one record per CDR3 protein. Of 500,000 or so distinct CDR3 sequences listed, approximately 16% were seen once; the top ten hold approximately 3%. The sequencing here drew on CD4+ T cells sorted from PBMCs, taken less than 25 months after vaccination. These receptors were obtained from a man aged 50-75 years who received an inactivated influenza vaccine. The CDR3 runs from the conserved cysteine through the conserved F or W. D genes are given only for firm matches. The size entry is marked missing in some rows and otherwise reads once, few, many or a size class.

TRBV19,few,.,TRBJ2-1,TGTGCCAGTAGGCGGGGCGGCAGGAATGAGCAGTTCTTC,CASRRGGRNEQFF
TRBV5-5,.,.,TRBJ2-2,TGTGCCAGCAGCCCTGGGCGAGATTCGGGGGAGCTGTTTTTT,CASSPGRDSGELFF
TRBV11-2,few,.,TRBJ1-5,TGTGCCAGCAGCTTACAGTCTCGGTCTGCTGGCAATCAGCCCCAGCATTTT,CASSLQSRSAGNQPQHF
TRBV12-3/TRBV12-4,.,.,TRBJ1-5,TGTGCCAGCAGTCGGGCAGGGGATAGCAATCAGCCCCAGCATTTT,CASSRAGDSNQPQHF
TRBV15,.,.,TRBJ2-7,TGTGCCACCAGCAGAGAAAGGACATTCTCCTACGAGCAGTACTTC,CATSRERTFSYEQYF
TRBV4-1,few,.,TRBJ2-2,TGCGCCAGCAGCCAATTAAGTAGCAGATCTACCACCACAAACACCGGGGAGCTGTTTTTT,CASSQLSSRSTTTNTGELFF
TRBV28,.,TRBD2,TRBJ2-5,TGTGCCAGCAGTTTACCCCGACTAGCGGGAGAGACCCAGTACTTC,CASSLPRLAGETQYF
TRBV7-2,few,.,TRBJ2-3,TGTGCCAGCAGCTTAGGTGGACAGTCATCTAGCACAGATACGCAGTATTTT,CASSLGGQSSSTDTQYF
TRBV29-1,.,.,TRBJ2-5,TGCAGCGGAGGACATCGGGGAGAGACCCAGTACTTC,CSGGHRGETQYF
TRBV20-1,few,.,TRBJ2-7,TGCAGTGCTAGAGACATTGGGCGGTCCTACGAGCAGTACTTC,CSARDIGRSYEQYF
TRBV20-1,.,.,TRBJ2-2,TGCAGTGTTGCCGGGACTCTTAACACCGGGGAGCTGTTTTTT,CSVAGTLNTGELFF
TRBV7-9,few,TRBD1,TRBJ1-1,TGTGCCAGCAGCTTAAGTACAGGGGGAAGTAGGGCTGAAGCTTTCTTT,CASSLSTGGSRAEAFF
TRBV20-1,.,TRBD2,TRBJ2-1,TGCAGTGCTAGAGGACTAGCGGGTAGGAGCTCCTACAATGAGCAGTTCTTC,CSARGLAGRSSYNEQFF
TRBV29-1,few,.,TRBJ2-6,TGCAGCGTTGGGCAGGGCCCGAGAGGGGCCAACGTCCTGACTTTC,CSVGQGPRGANVLTF
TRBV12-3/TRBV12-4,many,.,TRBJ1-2,TGTGCCAGCAGTTTATCGTCTGGTACTGCTGGCTACACCTTC,CASSLSSGTAGYTF
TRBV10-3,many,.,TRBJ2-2,TGTGCCATCAGGGGGATCGGGGAGCTGTTTTTT,CAIRGIGELFF